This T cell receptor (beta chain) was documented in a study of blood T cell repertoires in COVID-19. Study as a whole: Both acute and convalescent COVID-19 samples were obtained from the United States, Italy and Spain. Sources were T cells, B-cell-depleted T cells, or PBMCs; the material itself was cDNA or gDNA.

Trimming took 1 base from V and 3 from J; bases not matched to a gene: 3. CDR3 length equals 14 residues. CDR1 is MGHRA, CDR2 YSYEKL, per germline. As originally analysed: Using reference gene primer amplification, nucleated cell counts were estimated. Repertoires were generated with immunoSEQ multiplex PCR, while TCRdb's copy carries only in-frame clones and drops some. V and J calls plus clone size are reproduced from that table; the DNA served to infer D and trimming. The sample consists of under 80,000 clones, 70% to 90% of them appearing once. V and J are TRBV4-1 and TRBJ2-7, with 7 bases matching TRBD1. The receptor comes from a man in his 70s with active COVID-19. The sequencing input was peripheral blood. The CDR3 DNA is TGCGCCAGCAGCCAAGGGACAGGAAACTACGAGCAGTACTTC. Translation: CASSQGTGNYEQYF.